This TCR beta chain was captured by sequencing in a study of CD8 T cells in cerebrospinal fluid in Alzheimer's disease. Looked up from germline, CDR1 is SGHAT and CDR2 is FQNNGV. This CDR3 comprises 15 residues. A live/dead marker was used to sort live CSF cells for droplet sequencing. Measured by frequency, this clonotype is medium-sized. What it recognizes is unknown. 10X single-cell V(D)J and 5' gene-expression libraries profiled CSF cells. Reanalyzing the 10x single-cell sequencing reads, TCRdb keeps one entry per CDR3 protein, without DNA. The listing records approximately 1,000 distinct CDR3 sequences. Study results and limitations: EBV-specific clones showed no enrichment in Alzheimer's patients and were not the top expanded clones.

This sequence was found in a human donor in good health. Source material: cerebrospinal fluid. The rearrangement uses TRBV11-2 and TRBJ2-7; TCRdb lists TRBD1, though no DNA is available to test this call. The CDR3 reads CASSLFRGLSYEQYF.